The subject of this entry is one TCR beta chain. Its target antigen remains unknown. Base qualities were left out, and no much larger clone turns up one base away. The germline V gene encodes CDR1 MNHEY and CDR2 SMNVEV (reference sequence). At the junction V is shortened by 5 bases and J by 2 bases; bases outside the gene matches: 12. Its CDR3 holds 17 amino acids, cysteine through phenylalanine. Only the CDR3 DNA stays, 51 bases, in frame from base 1. The protocol used for the library was the immunoSEQ multiplex PCR assay. As for the original processing: A statistical classification framework was developed to diagnose cytomegalovirus status using the catalog of TCR beta chain sequences. The table comes from immuneACCESS by way of TCRdb, which keeps in-frame sequences with V and J called. Part of the clones is missing from these tables; in studies checked, under half for an unresolved V gene and the rest for unknown reasons. The V and J calls and clone size were taken over from that table, and D and trimming were inferred from the DNA. Counted in this sample were roughly 330,000 clones; around 90% of them appeared once. The top ten clones comprise approximately 1.1% of the sample.

These data are taken from a study of cytomegalovirus exposure and HLA in healthy donors (dated by TCRdb to about 2017). Concerning the study at large: According to a later analysis, the 110 or so validation repertoires were produced on the same platform as the approximately 690 repertoires of the first cohort. In addition to the first cohort of 666 subjects, a separate validation cohort of 100 to 150 different subjects was used. The study aimed to test whether signatures of past pathogen exposure could be identified by cataloging public T cell receptors. To predict cytomegalovirus infection status, the study combined high-throughput TCR immunosequencing, statistical association of individual TCRs with disease status, and machine learning. What the research found in general, with its limitations: While some public TCRs were present in many individuals, most TCR sequences turned up only very rarely across donors. The study gave a list of about 160 TCR beta chains associated with cytomegalovirus. The authors suggested that the approach could potentially be generalized to other disease states and immunological phenotypes. In vitro tests confirmed that three of the cytomegalovirus-associated TCR beta chains recognize cytomegalovirus antigens. In both the original and validation cohorts, the classifier was reported to diagnose cytomegalovirus status with high specificity and sensitivity. The validation cohort had no HLA typing available for a later analysis, so co-occurrence within that cohort was assessed over all 120 or so repertoires. In a later analysis, TCRs clustered in the first cohort were found to also tend to co-occur in the 100 to 150 validation repertoires, with 94% of cluster scores above 0.

Separate from the roughly 650-subject first cohort, the validation cohort of about 110 subjects was the group to which the donors belonged. The chain was built from TRBV27 and TRBJ2-3; 8 of the junction bases match TRBD2. What was sequenced was PBMCs. The origin of this receptor is a woman aged 25 to 39 in good health and CMV-seropositive. The CDR3 is CASSHSLSGALTDTQYF. The sequenced DNA is TGTGCCAGCAGTCATTCCCTTAGCGGGGCCCTCACAGATACGCAGTATTTT.